This T cell receptor beta chain derives from a study of T-cell reconstitution after alpha-beta-depleted transplantation in children. In its sample, this clonotype was seen a few times. CDR1 SEHNR and CDR2 FQNEAQ come from the germline V gene (reference sequence). The CDR3 consists of 14 residues. The J segment lost 6 bases and the V segment lost 1 base, leaving 5 bases of the junction unmatched. Researchers prepared the TCRbeta library using unique molecular identifiers, the study reports. TCRdb redid the calling of the PCR reads with MiXCR, one entry per CDR3 protein. The table shows roughly 500,000 distinct CDR3 sequences, with under 15% occurring only once.

The V call is TRBV7-9, the J call TRBJ1-1; TRBD1 aligns across 7 bases. The sample in question was PBMCs from the stem cell graft donor, obtained from the stem cell graft. The clonotype comes from a human donor who donated a stem cell graft to a child with combined immunodeficiency. CDR3 region: CASSLEGGGPEAFF. The DNA of the CDR3 is TGTGCCAGCAGCTTAGAAGGGGGCGGCCCTGAAGCTTTCTTT.